The rows below give T cell receptor beta chains drawn from one sample of a study of T-cell reconstitution after alpha-beta-depleted transplantation in children. From the PCR reads, TCRdb called clonotypes with MiXCR, one entry per CDR3 protein. The sample records 98,000 or so distinct CDR3 sequences, 6.4% being singletons. Sequencing used PBMCs, mostly from graft donor cells, obtained 360 days after TCRalphabeta/CD19-depleted stem cell transplant. Receptors originate from a male patient aged 2-9 years who had a stem cell transplant for acute lymphoblastic leukemia, so the T cells may come from the graft donor. CDR3s include the opening cysteine and the closing phenylalanine or tryptophan. Fields, in order: V gene, D gene, clone size, J gene, CDR3 protein, CDR3 DNA. A D gene is named only where the DNA matches it firmly. The listing skips clone size in some rows; elsewhere it reads once, few, many or a size class.

V: TRBV12-3/TRBV12-4
D: TRBD1
size: once
J: TRBJ2-6
CDR3: CAFSLDRGLNSGANVLTF
DNA: TGTGCCTTCAGTTTAGACAGGGGGCTAAACTCTGGGGCCAACGTCCTGACTTTC

V: TRBV20-1
D: .
size: many
J: TRBJ2-3
CDR3: CSARDQGQASDTQYF
DNA: TGCAGTGCTAGAGATCAAGGGCAGGCTTCAGATACGCAGTATTTT

V: TRBV5-1
D: TRBD2
size: many
J: TRBJ2-2
CDR3: CASSYGTSSTGELFF
DNA: TGCGCCAGCAGCTACGGGACTAGCTCCACCGGGGAGCTGTTTTTT

V: TRBV6-5
D: .
size: many
J: TRBJ1-2
CDR3: CASLRVPLYYGYTF
DNA: TGTGCCAGTCTCAGGGTCCCGCTATACTATGGCTACACCTTC

V: TRBV9
D: .
size: many
J: TRBJ1-5
CDR3: CASKSSSNQPQHF
DNA: TGTGCCAGCAAGTCTTCCAGCAATCAGCCCCAGCATTTT

V: TRBV5-6
D: .
size: many
J: TRBJ2-5
CDR3: CASSLVRTRGETQYF
DNA: TGTGCCAGCAGCTTGGTAAGGACGAGAGGGGAGACCCAGTACTTC

V: TRBV10-3
D: .
size: .
J: TRBJ2-2
CDR3: CAISSSETLNTGELFF
DNA: TGTGCCATCAGTAGTTCCGAAACTTTGAACACCGGGGAGCTGTTTTTT

V: TRBV6-2/TRBV6-3
D: TRBD2
size: many
J: TRBJ2-2
CDR3: CASSLSGSRGGELFF
DNA: TGTGCCAGCAGTCTGAGCGGGAGCCGTGGCGGGGAGCTGTTTTTT

V: TRBV7-9
D: .
size: few
J: TRBJ1-2
CDR3: CATVFGGGNGYTF
DNA: TGTGCCACCGTCTTCGGTGGGGGCAATGGCTACACCTTC

V: TRBV12-3/TRBV12-4
D: .
size: .
J: TRBJ1-3
CDR3: CASCVSLIYF
DNA: TGTGCCAGCTGCGTTTCGCTCATATATTTT

V: TRBV27
D: TRBD2
size: .
J: TRBJ2-7
CDR3: CASSPLAGGPKGNYEQYF
DNA: TGTGCCAGCAGTCCGCTAGCGGGAGGGCCCAAAGGAAACTACGAGCAGTACTTC